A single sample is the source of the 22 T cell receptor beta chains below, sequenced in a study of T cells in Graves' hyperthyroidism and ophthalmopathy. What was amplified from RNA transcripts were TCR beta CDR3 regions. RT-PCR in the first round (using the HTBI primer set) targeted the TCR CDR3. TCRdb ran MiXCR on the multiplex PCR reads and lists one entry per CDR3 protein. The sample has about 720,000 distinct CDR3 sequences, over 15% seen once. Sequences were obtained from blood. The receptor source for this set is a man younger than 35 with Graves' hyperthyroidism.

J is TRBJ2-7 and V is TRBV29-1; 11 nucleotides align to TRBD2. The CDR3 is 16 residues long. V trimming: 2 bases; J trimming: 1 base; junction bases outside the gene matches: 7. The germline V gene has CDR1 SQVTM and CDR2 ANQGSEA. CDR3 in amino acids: CSVELLAGVRSYEQYF. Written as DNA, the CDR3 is TGCAGCGTTGAACTACTAGCGGGGGTGAGATCCTACGAGCAGTACTTC.

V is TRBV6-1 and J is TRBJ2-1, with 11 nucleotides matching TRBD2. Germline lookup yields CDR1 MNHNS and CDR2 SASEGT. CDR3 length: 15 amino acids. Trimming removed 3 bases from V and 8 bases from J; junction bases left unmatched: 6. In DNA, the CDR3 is TGTGCCAGCAGTGATACTAGCGGGAGAGCAGATGAGCAGTTCTTC. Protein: CASSDTSGRADEQFF.

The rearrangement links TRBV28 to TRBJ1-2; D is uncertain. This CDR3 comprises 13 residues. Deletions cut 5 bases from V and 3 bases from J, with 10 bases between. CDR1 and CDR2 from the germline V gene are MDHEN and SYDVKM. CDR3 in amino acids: CASSPPDDYGYTF. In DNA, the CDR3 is TGTGCCAGCAGTCCCCCGGACGACTATGGCTACACCTTC.

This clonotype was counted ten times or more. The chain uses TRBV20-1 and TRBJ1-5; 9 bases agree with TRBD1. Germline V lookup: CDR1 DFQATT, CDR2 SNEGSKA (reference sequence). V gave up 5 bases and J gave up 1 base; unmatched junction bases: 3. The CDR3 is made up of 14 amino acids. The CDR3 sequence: CSAWDRVSNQPQHF. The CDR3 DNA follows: TGCAGTGCTTGGGACAGGGTGAGCAATCAGCCCCAGCATTTT.

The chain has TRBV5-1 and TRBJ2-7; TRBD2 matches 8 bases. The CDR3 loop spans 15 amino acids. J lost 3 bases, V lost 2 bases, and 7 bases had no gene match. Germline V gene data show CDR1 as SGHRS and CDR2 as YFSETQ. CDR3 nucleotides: TGCGCCAGCAGCTTTATCTGGGGGACTAGCTACGAGCAGTACTTC. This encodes CASSFIWGTSYEQYF.

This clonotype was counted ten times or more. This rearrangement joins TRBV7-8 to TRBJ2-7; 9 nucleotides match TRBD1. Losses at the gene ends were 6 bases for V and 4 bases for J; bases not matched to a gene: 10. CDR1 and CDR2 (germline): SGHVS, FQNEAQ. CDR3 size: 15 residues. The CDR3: CASSSPGTGIYEQYF. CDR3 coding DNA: TGTGCCAGCAGTTCCCCCGGGACAGGGATTTACGAGCAGTACTTC. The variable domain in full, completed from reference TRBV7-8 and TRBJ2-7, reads GAGVSQSPRYKVAKRGQDVALRCDPISGHVSLFWYQQALGQGPEFLTYFQNEAQLDKSGLPSDRFFAERPEGSVSTLKIQRTQQEDSAVYLCASSSPGTGIYEQYFGPGTRLTVT.

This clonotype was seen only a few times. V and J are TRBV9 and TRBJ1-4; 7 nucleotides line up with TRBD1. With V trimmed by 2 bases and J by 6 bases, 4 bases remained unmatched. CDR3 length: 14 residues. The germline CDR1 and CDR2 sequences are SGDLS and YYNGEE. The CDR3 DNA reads TGTGCCAGCAGCGTCGACAGGGAGGATGAAAAACTGTTTTTT. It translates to CASSVDREDEKLFF.

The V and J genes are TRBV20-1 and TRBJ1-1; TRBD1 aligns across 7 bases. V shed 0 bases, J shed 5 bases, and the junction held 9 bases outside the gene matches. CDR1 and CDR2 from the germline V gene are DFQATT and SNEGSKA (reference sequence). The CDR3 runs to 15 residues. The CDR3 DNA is TGCAGTGCTAGAGATTCACAGGGGCATGAGACTGAAGCTTTCTTT. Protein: CSARDSQGHETEAFF.

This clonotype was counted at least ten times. The CDR3 sequence: CASSPPGQGFGYTF. The CDR3 DNA reads as TGTGCCAGCTCACCACCGGGACAGGGCTTTGGCTACACCTTC. V gene TRBV18 combines with J gene TRBJ1-2, with 9 positions matching TRBD1. V lost 0 bases and J lost 7; bases outside the gene matches: 3. CDR3 length: 14 residues. CDR1 is KGHSH and CDR2 is LQKENI in the germline V gene.

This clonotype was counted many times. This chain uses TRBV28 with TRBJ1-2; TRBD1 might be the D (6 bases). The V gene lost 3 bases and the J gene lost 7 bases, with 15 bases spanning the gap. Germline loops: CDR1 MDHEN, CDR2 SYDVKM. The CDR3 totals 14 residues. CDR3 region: CASSFGPRGSGYTF. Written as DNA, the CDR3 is TGTGCCAGCAGTTTCGGTCCCAGGGGCTCTGGCTACACCTTC.

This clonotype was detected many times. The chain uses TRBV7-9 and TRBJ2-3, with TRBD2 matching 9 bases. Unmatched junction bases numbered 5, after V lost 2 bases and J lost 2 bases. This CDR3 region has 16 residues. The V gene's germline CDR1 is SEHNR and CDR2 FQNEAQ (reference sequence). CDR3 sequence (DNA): TGTGCCAGCAGCTTATTCCTAGCGGGACCCACAGATACGCAGTATTTT. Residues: CASSLFLAGPTDTQYF.

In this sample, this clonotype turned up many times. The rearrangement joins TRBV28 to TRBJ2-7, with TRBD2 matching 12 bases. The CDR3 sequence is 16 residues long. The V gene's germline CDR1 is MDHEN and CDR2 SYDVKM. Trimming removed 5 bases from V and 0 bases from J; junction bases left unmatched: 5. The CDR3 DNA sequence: TGTGCCAGCAGTACACTAGCGGGAGGTCCCTCCTACGAGCAGTACTTC. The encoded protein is CASSTLAGGPSYEQYF.

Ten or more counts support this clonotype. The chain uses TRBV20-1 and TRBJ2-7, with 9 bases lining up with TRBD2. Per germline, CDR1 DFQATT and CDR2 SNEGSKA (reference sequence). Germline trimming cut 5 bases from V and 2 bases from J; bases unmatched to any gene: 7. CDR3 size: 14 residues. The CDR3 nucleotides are TGCAGTGCTCGTAGCGGGAGATGGGCCTACGAGCAGTACTTC. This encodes CSARSGRWAYEQYF.

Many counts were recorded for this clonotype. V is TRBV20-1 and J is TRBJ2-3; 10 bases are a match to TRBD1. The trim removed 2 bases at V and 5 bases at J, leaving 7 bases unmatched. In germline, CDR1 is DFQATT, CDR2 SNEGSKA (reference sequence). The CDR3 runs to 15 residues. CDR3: CSARKTGGLGDTQYF. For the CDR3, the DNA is TGCAGTGCTAGAAAGACAGGGGGCTTGGGAGATACGCAGTATTTT.

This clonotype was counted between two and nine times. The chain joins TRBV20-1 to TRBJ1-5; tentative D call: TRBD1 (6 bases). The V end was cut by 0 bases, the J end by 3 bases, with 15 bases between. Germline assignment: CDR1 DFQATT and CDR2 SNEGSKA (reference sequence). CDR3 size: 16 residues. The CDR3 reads CSARDRRRGVNQPQHF. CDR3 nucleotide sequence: TGCAGTGCTAGAGATCGAAGGAGGGGGGTCAATCAGCCCCAGCATTTT.

CDR3 residues: CASGGQGAYEQYF. The CDR3 coding sequence is TGTGCCAGCGGTGGCCAGGGGGCCTACGAGCAGTACTTC. The chain links TRBV27 to TRBJ2-7; 7 bases align to TRBD1. Germline V gives CDR1 MNHEY, CDR2 SMNVEV (reference sequence). The CDR3 has 13 residues. V shed 8 bases and J 2 bases; nucleotides not matched to a gene: 6.

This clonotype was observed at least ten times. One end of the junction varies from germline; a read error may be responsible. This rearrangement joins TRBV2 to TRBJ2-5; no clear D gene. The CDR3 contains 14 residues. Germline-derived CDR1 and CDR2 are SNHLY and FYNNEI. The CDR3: CASREGFRSETQYF. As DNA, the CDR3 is TGTGCCAGCAGGGAAGGTTTTCGAAGCGAGACCCAGTACTTC.

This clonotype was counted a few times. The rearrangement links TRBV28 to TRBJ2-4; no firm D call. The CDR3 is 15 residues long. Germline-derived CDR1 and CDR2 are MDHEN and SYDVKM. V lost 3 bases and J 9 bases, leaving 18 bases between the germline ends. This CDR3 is CASSLKQNHGAIQYF. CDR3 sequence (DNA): TGTGCCAGCAGTTTGAAACAGAACCACGGTGCCATTCAGTACTTC.

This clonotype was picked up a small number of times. The CDR3 loop is CASSKRVGGYEQYF. As DNA, the CDR3 is TGTGCCAGCAGCAAGCGGGTTGGGGGGTACGAGCAGTACTTC. The chain recombines TRBV13 with TRBJ2-7; tentatively, D is TRBD2 (6 bases). The germline V gene has CDR1 PRHDT and CDR2 FYEKMQ (reference sequence). The CDR3 consists of 14 residues. The V and J ends lost 5 bases and 4 bases respectively, with 15 bases between them.

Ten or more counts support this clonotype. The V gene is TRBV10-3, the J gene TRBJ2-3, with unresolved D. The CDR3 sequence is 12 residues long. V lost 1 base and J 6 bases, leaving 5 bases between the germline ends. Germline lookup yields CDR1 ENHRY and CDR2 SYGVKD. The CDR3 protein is CAISELSDTQYF. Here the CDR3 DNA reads TGTGCCATCAGTGAGTTGTCTGATACGCAGTATTTT.

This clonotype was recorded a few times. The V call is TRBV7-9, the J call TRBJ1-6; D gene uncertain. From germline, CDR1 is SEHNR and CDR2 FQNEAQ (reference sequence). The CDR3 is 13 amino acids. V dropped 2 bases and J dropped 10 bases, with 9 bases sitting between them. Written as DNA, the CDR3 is TGTGCCAGCAGCTTACCAGGAGTGTCACCCCTCCACTTT. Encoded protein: CASSLPGVSPLHF.

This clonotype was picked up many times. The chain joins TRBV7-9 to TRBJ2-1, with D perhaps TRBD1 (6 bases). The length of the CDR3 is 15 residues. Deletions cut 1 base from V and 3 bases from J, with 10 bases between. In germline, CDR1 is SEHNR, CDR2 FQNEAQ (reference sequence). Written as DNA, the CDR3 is TGTGCCAGCAGCTTAGGAACAGGGTTCTACAATGAGCAGTTCTTC. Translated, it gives CASSLGTGFYNEQFF.